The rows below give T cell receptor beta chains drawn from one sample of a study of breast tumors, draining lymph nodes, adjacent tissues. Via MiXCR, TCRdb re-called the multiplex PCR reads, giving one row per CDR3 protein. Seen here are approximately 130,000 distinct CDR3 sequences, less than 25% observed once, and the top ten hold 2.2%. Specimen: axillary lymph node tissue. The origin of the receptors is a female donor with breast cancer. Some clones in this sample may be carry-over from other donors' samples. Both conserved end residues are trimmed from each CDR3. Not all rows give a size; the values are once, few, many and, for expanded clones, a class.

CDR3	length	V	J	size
SAVYSHEQF	9	TRBV20-1	TRBJ2-1	many
ASSFFSNEQF	10	TRBV12-3/TRBV12-4	TRBJ2-1	many
ASSPGQGVDEQF	12	TRBV7-9	TRBJ2-1	many
ASSILSGSSYNEQF	14	TRBV5-1	TRBJ2-1	many
ASSPGGIEYYGYT	13	TRBV5-1	TRBJ1-2	many
ASTSSRSNTEAF	12	TRBV2	TRBJ1-1	few
ASSRTYTDTQY	11	TRBV7-3	TRBJ2-3	NA
ASRDPRDRNERLF	13	TRBV2	TRBJ1-4	NA
ASSLQGSYGYT	11	TRBV7-2	TRBJ1-2	many
ASSAVAGQGNQPQH	14	TRBV6-4	TRBJ1-5	many
ASSLSGSGSRELF	13	TRBV7-3	TRBJ2-2	many
ASSWGRNEQY	10	TRBV12-3/TRBV12-4	TRBJ2-7	many
ASSEAPVGYEQY	12	TRBV6-1	TRBJ2-7	many
ASSYGTGGKLF	11	TRBV6-5	TRBJ1-4	many
ASSPDRDWGYT	11	TRBV3-1	TRBJ1-2	many
ASSLGTGNYGYT	12	TRBV7-9	TRBJ1-2	many
ASTHRRTPNEQY	12	TRBV5-6	TRBJ2-7	many
ASKGGADGYT	10	TRBV5-1	TRBJ1-2	many
ASAHSDTGELF	11	TRBV12-3/TRBV12-4	TRBJ2-2	many
ASSRDRGYYNEQF	13	TRBV2	TRBJ2-1	many
ASIMGASTDTQY	12	TRBV2	TRBJ2-3	many
ASSPHGTDTQY	11	TRBV13	TRBJ2-3	many
ASSPGTGAPREQY	13	TRBV18	TRBJ2-7	many
ASSKDRAYEQY	11	TRBV7-8	TRBJ2-7	many
ASSPRTGGKEKLF	13	TRBV5-1	TRBJ1-4	many
ASSLGGQVHQPQH	13	TRBV28	TRBJ1-5	NA
SARGSNEKLF	10	TRBV20-1	TRBJ1-4	many
ASSIEGSYGYT	11	TRBV19	TRBJ1-2	many
ATSRAANTGELF	12	TRBV15	TRBJ2-2	few
ASSLPSEGNTIY	12	TRBV7-9	TRBJ1-3	many
ASSEEGEGEQF	11	TRBV2	TRBJ2-1	many
ASFRERQL	8	TRBV28	TRBJ2-1	once
ASSLSRQSGSPLH	13	TRBV4-1	TRBJ1-6	many
ASSLSGTRTYEQY	13	TRBV27	TRBJ2-7	NA
ASSLIEGGQETQY	13	TRBV7-9	TRBJ2-5	many
SAPEGGLAGVGGETQY	16	TRBV20-1	TRBJ2-5	many
ASSHSGSQYNERF	13	TRBV3-1	TRBJ2-1	NA
ASSDGRTSPLH	11	TRBV2	TRBJ1-6	many
ASRGLAGVTQY	11	TRBV6-1	TRBJ2-5	many
ASRPDRVNEQY	11	TRBV5-1	TRBJ2-7	many
ASSLSGAGELF	11	TRBV18	TRBJ2-2	NA
SAYPGYGDPLPDTQY	15	TRBV20-1	TRBJ2-3	many
ASSYTPLQIVQY	12	TRBV12-3/TRBV12-4	TRBJ2-7	many
ASSLLVAGAPELF	13	TRBV5-1	TRBJ2-2	many
ASSATGFRAF	10	TRBV7-9	TRBJ1-1	NA
ASRSSGTYQETQY	13	TRBV19	TRBJ2-5	NA